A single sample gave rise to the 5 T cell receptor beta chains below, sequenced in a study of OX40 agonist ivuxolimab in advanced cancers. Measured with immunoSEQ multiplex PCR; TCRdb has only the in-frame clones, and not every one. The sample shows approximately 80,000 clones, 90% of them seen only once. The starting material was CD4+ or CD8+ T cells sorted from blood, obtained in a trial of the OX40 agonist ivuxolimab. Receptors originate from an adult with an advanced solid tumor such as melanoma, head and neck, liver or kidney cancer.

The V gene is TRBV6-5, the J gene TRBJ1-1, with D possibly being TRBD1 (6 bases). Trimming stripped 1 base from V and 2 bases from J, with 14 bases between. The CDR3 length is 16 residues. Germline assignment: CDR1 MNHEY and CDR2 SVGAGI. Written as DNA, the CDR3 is TGTGCCAGCAGTTACTTCTTTTTGGACAGTAACACTGAAGCTTTCTTT. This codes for CASSYFFLDSNTEAFF.

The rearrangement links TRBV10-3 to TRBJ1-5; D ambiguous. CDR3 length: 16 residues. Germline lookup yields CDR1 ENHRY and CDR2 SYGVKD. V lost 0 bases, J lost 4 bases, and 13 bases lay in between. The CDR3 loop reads CAISESTGRANQPQHF. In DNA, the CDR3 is TGTGCCATCAGTGAGTCGACTGGAAGGGCTAATCAGCCCCAGCATTTT.

The CDR3 reads CASLQGQDPRSGELFF. The CDR3 DNA reads as TGTGCCAGCTTACAGGGACAGGATCCGAGGAGCGGGGAGCTGTTTTTT. This chain joins TRBV6-6 and TRBJ2-2, with TRBD1 matching over 8 bases. The germline CDR1 and CDR2 sequences are MNHNY and SVGAGI (reference sequence). V lost 8 bases and J lost 7; bases outside the gene matches: 15. The CDR3 has 16 amino acids.

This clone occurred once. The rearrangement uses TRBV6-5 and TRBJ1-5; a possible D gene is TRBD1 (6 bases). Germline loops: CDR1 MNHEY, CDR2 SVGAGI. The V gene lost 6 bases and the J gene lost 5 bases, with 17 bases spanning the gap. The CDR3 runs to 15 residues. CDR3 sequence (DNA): TGTGCCAGCAGGAGGGGGGGCGCGGAGTATCAGCCCCAGCATTTT. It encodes CASRRGGAEYQPQHF.

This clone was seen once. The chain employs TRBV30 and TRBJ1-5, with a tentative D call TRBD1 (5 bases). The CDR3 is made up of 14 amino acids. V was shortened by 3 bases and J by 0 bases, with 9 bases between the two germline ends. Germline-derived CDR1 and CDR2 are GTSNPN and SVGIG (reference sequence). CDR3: CAWSGGGSNQPQHF. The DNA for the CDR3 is TGTGCCTGGAGCGGGGGGGGTAGCAATCAGCCCCAGCATTTT. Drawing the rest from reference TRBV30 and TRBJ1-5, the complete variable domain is SQTIHQWPATLVQPVGSPLSLECTVEGTSNPNLYWYRQAAGRGLQLLFYSVGIGQISSEVPQNLSASRPQDRQFILSSKKLLLSDSGFYLCAWSGGGSNQPQHFGDGTRLSIL.